The present T cell receptor (beta chain) was sequenced within a study of early T cells in non-severe SARS-CoV-2 infection. This clonotype was counted ten times or more. This CDR3 region has 16 residues. Germline CDR1 and CDR2: SEHNR and FQNEAQ (reference sequence). The V end lost 4 bases, the J end lost 10 bases, and 26 bases lay between the germline ends. From the 5' RACE reads, TCRdb called clonotypes with MiXCR, one entry per CDR3 protein. Of under 80,000 distinct CDR3 sequences in the sample, roughly 13% were seen once. Sequenced sample: whole blood. This receptor was taken from an adult who was a healthcare worker with PCR-confirmed SARS-CoV-2 infection or an uninfected control (not recorded which). The rearrangement joins TRBV7-9 to TRBJ2-7; D tentatively fits TRBD1 or TRBD2 (5 bases each). The DNA for the CDR3 is TGTGCCAGCAGCTGGGGTCCCGGGACCGAACCTACGAGCCAGTACTTC. This codes for CASSWGPGTEPTSQYF. Full variable domain (missing parts from reference TRBV7-9 and TRBJ2-7): DTGVSQNPRHKITKRGQNVTFRCDPISEHNRLYWYRQTLGQGPEFLTYFQNEAQLEKSRLLSDRFSAERPKGSFSTLEIQRTEQGDSAMYLCASSWGPGTEPTSQYFGPGTRLTVT.